One and the same sample provided the 8 T cell receptor beta chains below, sequenced in a study of T cells after somatic rescue of genetic block (dated by TCRdb to the early 2020s). Libraries were constructed by the immunoSEQ multiplex PCR assay. TCRdb obtained this table from immuneACCESS and retained in-frame rearrangements with V and J assigned. These tables miss some clones; where compared with another copy, unresolved V genes account for less than half of the shortfall, and the remainder is unexplained. This sample holds approximately 15,000 clones; 60% to 75% were observed only once. The top ten hold roughly 30% of the sample. Sequencing used peripheral blood mononuclear cells (PBMCs). The receptors here all came from a man between 18 and 29 years old.

The rearrangement joins TRBV28 to TRBJ2-1; 12 bases map to TRBD2. V was pared by 4 bases and J by 10 bases, with 14 bases of the junction left unmatched. Germline-derived CDR1 and CDR2 are MDHEN and SYDVKM. This CDR3 is built from 17 residues. This CDR3 reads CASSSLQTSGGVKEQFF. CDR3 nucleotide sequence: TGTGCCAGCAGTTCCCTCCAGACTAGCGGGGGAGTGAAAGAGCAGTTCTTC.

The gene calls are TRBV29-1 and TRBJ2-7; D possibly corresponds to TRBD1 (7 bases). The V gene lost 3 bases and the J gene lost 3 bases, with 18 bases spanning the gap. The CDR3 spans 15 residues. The V gene's germline CDR1 is SQVTM and CDR2 ANQGSEA. The CDR3 sequence: CSVEGAPGGNYEQYF. The CDR3, as DNA: TGCAGCGTTGAGGGCGCGCCAGGGGGGAACTACGAGCAGTACTTC.

The genes are TRBV9 and TRBJ2-2, with D hard to call. With 0 bases removed from V and 6 bases from J, the gap between germline ends came to 12 bases. This CDR3 contains 15 residues. Germline loops: CDR1 SGDLS, CDR2 YYNGEE. Here the CDR3 reads CASSVAFVPSGELFF. CDR3 nucleotides: TGTGCCAGCAGCGTAGCTTTTGTCCCTTCCGGGGAGCTGTTTTTT.

This chain joins TRBV6-6 and TRBJ2-7; TRBD1 might be the D (6 bases). Germline V gene sequence: CDR1 MNHNY, CDR2 SVGAGI (reference sequence). This CDR3 has 14 residues. V was pared by 6 bases and J by 6 bases, with 18 bases between. This CDR3 reads CASSSFDRTVEQYF. CDR3 DNA: TGTGCCAGCAGCTCTTTCGATCGGACAGTCGAGCAGTACTTC.

The table lists this clone with a count of one. The chain links TRBV19 to TRBJ2-1; D may be TRBD1 (5 bases). The CDR3 length is 16 residues. Germline V gene lookup returns CDR1 LNHDA and CDR2 SQIVND (reference sequence). V was pared by 5 bases and J by 1 base, with 15 bases between. For the CDR3, the DNA is TGTGCCAGTAGTTTCCCCCTGGCAGGGTCCTACAATGAGCAGTTCTTC. This encodes CASSFPLAGSYNEQFF.

This sequence joins TRBV9 and TRBJ2-1, with TRBD2 as a possible D gene (6 bases). In germline, CDR1 is SGDLS, CDR2 YYNGEE. This CDR3 region has 17 residues. Trimming removed 3 bases at V and 2 bases at J, with 18 bases between. CDR3 coding DNA: TGTGCCAGCAGCGAGGGCCGGGGCGGGGCCGCCTACAATGAGCAGTTCTTC. Its translation is CASSEGRGGAAYNEQFF.

This clone was recorded once. V usage is TRBV19 and J usage is TRBJ2-2; D may match TRBD1 or TRBD2 (5 bases each). CDR1 LNHDA and CDR2 SQIVND come from the germline V gene (reference sequence). V was shortened by 3 bases and J by 4 bases, with 12 bases between the two germline ends. This CDR3 is built from 15 residues. This CDR3 reads CASSMGPGFTGELFF. The CDR3 coding sequence is TGTGCCAGTAGTATGGGGCCGGGGTTCACCGGGGAGCTGTTTTTT.

V gene TRBV9 combines with J gene TRBJ2-5; D may correspond to TRBD1 or TRBD2 (5 bases each). CDR1 is SGDLS and CDR2 is YYNGEE in the germline V gene. The length of the CDR3 is 14 residues. V dropped 4 bases and J dropped 4 bases, with 14 bases sitting between them. The CDR3: CASSSHGGRETQYF. The DNA for the CDR3 is TGTGCCAGCAGCTCCCATGGGGGTAGAGAGACCCAGTACTTC.